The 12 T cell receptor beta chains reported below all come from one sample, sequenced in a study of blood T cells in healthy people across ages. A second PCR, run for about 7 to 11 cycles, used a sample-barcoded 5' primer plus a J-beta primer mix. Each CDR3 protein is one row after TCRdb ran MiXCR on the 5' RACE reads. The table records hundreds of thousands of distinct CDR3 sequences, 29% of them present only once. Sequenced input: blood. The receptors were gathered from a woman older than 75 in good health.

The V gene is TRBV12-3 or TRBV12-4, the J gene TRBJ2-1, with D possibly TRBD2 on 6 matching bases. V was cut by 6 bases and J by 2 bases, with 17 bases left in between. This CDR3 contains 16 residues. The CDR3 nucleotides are TGTGCCAGCAGCTTATTCGGGGGAAGGGCCTACAATGAGCAGTTCTTC. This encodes CASSLFGGRAYNEQFF.

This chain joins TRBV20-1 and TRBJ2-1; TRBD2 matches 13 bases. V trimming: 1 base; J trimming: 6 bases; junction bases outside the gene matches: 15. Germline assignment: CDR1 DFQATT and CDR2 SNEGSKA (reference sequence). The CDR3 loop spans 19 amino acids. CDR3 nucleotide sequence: TGCAGTGCTAGAGTCCCTCCGGGACTAGCGGGGCCTTCTTCCAATGAGCAGTTCTTC. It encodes CSARVPPGLAGPSSNEQFF.

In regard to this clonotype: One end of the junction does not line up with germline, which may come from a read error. The CDR3 nucleotides read TGTGCCAGCAACCAAAAACAGGGAGCGCGTAACTATGGCTACACCTTC. The encoded protein is CASNQKQGARNYGYTF. The chain is built from TRBV4-2 and TRBJ1-2; the D gene is possibly TRBD1 (6 bases). The CDR3 length is 16 residues. Germline CDR1 is LGHNA and CDR2 is YNFKEQ.

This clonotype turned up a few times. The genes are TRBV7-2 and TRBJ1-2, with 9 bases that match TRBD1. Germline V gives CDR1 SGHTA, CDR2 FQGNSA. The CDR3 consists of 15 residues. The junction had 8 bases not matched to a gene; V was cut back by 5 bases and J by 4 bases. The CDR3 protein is CASSPRTGDAYGYTF. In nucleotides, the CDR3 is TGTGCCAGCAGCCCCAGGACAGGGGATGCCTATGGCTACACCTTC.

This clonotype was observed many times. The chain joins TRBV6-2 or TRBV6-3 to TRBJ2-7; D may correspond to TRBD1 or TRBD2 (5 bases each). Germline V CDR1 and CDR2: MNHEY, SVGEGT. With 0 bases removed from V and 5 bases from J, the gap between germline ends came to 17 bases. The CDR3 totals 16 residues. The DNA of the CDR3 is TGTGCCAGCAGTTACTCGAGGGAAGCCAGGGTTAACGAGCAGTACTTC. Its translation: CASSYSREARVNEQYF.

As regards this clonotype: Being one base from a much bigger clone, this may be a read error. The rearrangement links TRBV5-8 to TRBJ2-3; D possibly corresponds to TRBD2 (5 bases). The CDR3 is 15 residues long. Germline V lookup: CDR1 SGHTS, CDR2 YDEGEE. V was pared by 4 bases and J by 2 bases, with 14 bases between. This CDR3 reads CASSIARVTTDTQYF. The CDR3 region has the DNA TGTGCCAGCAGCATAGCGAGGGTTACCACAGATACGCAGTATTTT. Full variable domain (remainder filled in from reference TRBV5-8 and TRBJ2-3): EAGVTQSPTHLIKTRGQQATLRCSPISGHTSVYWYQQALGLGLQFLLWYDEGEERNRGNFPPRFSGRQFPNYSSELNVNALELEDSALYLCASSIARVTTDTQYFGPGTRLTVL.

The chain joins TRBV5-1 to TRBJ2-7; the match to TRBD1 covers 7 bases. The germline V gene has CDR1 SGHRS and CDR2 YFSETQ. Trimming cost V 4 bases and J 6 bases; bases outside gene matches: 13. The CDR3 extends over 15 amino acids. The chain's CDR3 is CASSVRPGTDSEQYF. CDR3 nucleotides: TGCGCCAGCAGCGTGCGACCCGGGACAGACTCCGAGCAGTACTTC.

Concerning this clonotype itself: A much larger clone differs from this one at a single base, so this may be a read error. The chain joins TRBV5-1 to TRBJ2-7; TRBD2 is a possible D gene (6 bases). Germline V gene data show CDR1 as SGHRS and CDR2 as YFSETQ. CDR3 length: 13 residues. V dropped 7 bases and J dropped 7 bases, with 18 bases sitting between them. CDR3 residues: CASGNSWGGEQYF. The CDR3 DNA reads TGCGCCAGCGGAAACAGTTGGGGAGGAGAGCAGTACTTC.

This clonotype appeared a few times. CDR3 residues: CASRRTHGYDEQYF. CDR3 sequence (DNA): TGTGCCAGCAGGAGGACGCATGGGTACGATGAGCAGTACTTC. This chain uses TRBV2 with TRBJ2-5; no reliable D call. This CDR3 contains 14 residues. V was cut by 6 bases and J by 11 bases, with 22 bases left in between. CDR1 SNHLY and CDR2 FYNNEI come from the germline V gene.

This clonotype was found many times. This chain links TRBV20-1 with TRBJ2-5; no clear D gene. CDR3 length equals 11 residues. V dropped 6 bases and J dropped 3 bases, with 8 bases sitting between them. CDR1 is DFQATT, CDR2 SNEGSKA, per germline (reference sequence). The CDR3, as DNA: TGCAGTGCACGAATGAAAGAGACCCAGTACTTC. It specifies CSARMKETQYF.

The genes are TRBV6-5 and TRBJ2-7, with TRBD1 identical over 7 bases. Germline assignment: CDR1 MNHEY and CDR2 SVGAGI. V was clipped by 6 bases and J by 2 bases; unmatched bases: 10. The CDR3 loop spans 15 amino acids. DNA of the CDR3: TGTGCCAGCAGACGACAGGGTTCGGATCCCTACGAGCAGTACTTC. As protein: CASRRQGSDPYEQYF.

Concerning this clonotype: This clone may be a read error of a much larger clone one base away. The CDR3 DNA reads TGTGCCAGCAGTGAAGTAGGTAGGCGGCTAGGGCAGTTCTTC. It translates to CASSEVGRRLGQFF. The V gene is TRBV6-1, the J gene TRBJ2-1; D remains unclear. Trimming took 1 base from V and 12 from J, leaving 16 bases between them. Germline V lookup: CDR1 MNHNS, CDR2 SASEGT. This CDR3 region has 14 residues.